This T cell receptor beta chain was captured by sequencing in a study of PD-L1 blockade in urothelial cancer. As for the study in general: Counts from blood samples showed a median of roughly 150,000 T cells.

Stated time point: peripheral blood 6 weeks after treatment start. Urothelial carcinoma affected the patients, and it was locally advanced or metastatic. Synthetic templates analogous to TCR were spiked into all PCRs individually. Some clones are missing from TCRdb's copy, which holds only in-frame ones; the method was immunoSEQ multiplex PCR. This sample has about 29,000 clones, with around 84% found just once. Germline V gene sequence: CDR1 SGHTA, CDR2 FQGNSA. The CDR3 totals 15 residues. The J segment lost 5 bases and the V segment lost 0 bases, leaving 5 bases of the junction unmatched. The rearrangement uses TRBV7-2 and TRBJ2-5, with 8 bases fitting TRBD2. The receptor was derived from a man between 65 and 85 years old with urothelial cancer. This specimen consisted of PBMCs, obtained around atezolizumab (anti-PD-L1) treatment. The CDR3 spells CASSLAAGRDETQYF. CDR3 bases: TGTGCCAGCAGCTTAGCTGCCGGGAGGGACGAGACCCAGTACTTC.